The clone carrying this T cell receptor (beta chain) was counted at least ten times. Its antigen is undetermined. Methods used by the authors: Building a distant-metastasis classifier for papillary thyroid cancer drew on CDR3 differences across clinicopathological groups. TCRdb reassembled clones from the PCR reads with MiXCR. TCRdb's processing, not the authors' own work, is the source of the V and J calls. This table holds tens of thousands of clones, 16% found once. Patients underwent thyroid surgery, and none had received any treatment before it. These data belong to a study of metastatic and nonmetastatic thyroid tumors. As for the study in general: Malignant thyroid and benign thyroid patients provided blood and tumor or nodule tissue whose repertoires were compared. Study-wide results and caveats: Significantly greater TCR beta diversity was reportedly found in malignant thyroid tumors than in benign nodules (in blood and tumor).

Trimming left V 1 base short and J 0 bases short, with 10 bases between. CDR3 length: 15 amino acids. Germline V gene sequence: CDR1 DFQATT, CDR2 SNEGSKA (reference sequence). The origin of this receptor is a female donor with papillary thyroid cancer or a benign thyroid nodule (not recorded which). Some clones in this sample may be carry-over from other donors' samples. The sequencing sample was made of blood. The rearrangement joins TRBV20-1 to TRBJ2-1, with D unresolved. CDR3: CSARARQSSYNEQFF. CDR3 DNA: TGCAGTGCTAGAGCACGGCAAAGCTCCTACAATGAGCAGTTCTTC.